Listed below are T cell receptor beta chains from one sample, sequenced in a study of CD8+ T cells in alopecia areata. Here immunoSEQ multiplex PCR was the method, and the copy in TCRdb shows in-frame clones only, minus some. The table lists about 64,000 clones, roughly 45% of them singletons. Sequenced material: NKG2D-low CD8+ T cells sorted from blood. These receptors were taken from a human donor with alopecia areata. CDR3s include the opening cysteine and the closing phenylalanine or tryptophan. D genes are given only for firm matches. Clone size is shown for a subset of rows, as once, few, many or a class of expanded clone.

v_gene	j_gene	d_gene	abundance	CDR3aa	CDR3nt
TRBV7-6	TRBJ2-7	-	-	CASSDVSYEQYF	TGTGCCAGCAGCGATGTTAGCTACGAGCAGTACTTC
TRBV19	TRBJ1-2	-	-	CASSIGVGYGYTF	TGTGCCAGTAGTATCGGCGTGGGCTATGGCTACACCTTC
TRBV6-6	TRBJ1-1	TRBD1	-	CASRSQGADTEAFF	TGTGCCAGCAGATCACAGGGGGCGGACACTGAAGCTTTCTTT
TRBV29-1	TRBJ1-2	TRBD1	few	CSVEADRGGYTF	TGCAGCGTTGAGGCGGACAGGGGAGGCTACACCTTC
TRBV2	TRBJ2-7	-	-	CASTGLEQYF	TGTGCCAGCACAGGGCTCGAGCAGTACTTC
TRBV29-1	TRBJ2-5	TRBD2	-	CSYYPAGGEETQYF	TGCAGCTACTACCCCGCGGGAGGGGAAGAGACCCAGTACTTC
TRBV29-1	TRBJ1-2	TRBD1	-	CSVLTGDGYTF	TGCAGCGTTCTGACAGGGGATGGCTACACCTTC
TRBV2	TRBJ2-7	TRBD2	-	CASSDPSGAHEQYF	TGTGCCAGCAGTGATCCTAGCGGGGCCCACGAGCAGTACTTC
TRBV5-6	TRBJ2-5	-	-	CASSLGTTLAGQYF	TGTGCCAGCAGCTTGGGGACTACCCTTGCGGGCCAGTACTTC
TRBV9	TRBJ1-5	-	-	CASSVEGLSNQPQHF	TGTGCCAGCAGCGTAGAAGGACTTAGCAATCAGCCCCAGCATTTT
TRBV28	TRBJ2-7	-	few	CASSLFEGAEEQYF	TGTGCCAGCAGTTTATTTGAGGGAGCGGAGGAGCAGTACTTC
TRBV2	TRBJ1-2	-	-	CASSGTVYGYTF	TGTGCCAGCAGTGGGACAGTCTATGGCTACACCTTC
TRBV7-9	TRBJ2-7	-	-	CASSFIGSQQYF	TGTGCCAGCAGCTTTATAGGATCGCAGCAGTACTTC
TRBV25-1	TRBJ2-5	-	-	CASSEPGVVQETQYF	TGTGCCAGCAGTGAGCCGGGGGTGGTCCAAGAGACCCAGTACTTC
TRBV13	TRBJ2-1	-	-	CASSLEASIEQFF	TGTGCCAGCAGCTTAGAGGCTAGCATTGAGCAGTTCTTC
TRBV29-1	TRBJ2-2	-	-	CSVEGLYTGELFF	TGCAGCGTTGAGGGGTTGTACACCGGGGAGCTGTTTTTT
TRBV14	TRBJ2-5	TRBD1	-	CASSRADRGWETQYF	TGTGCCAGCAGCCGGGCAGACAGGGGCTGGGAGACCCAGTACTTC
TRBV6-4	TRBJ2-6	-	-	CASRADSSGANVLTF	TGTGCCAGCAGAGCGGACAGCTCTGGGGCCAACGTCCTGACTTTC
TRBV7-2	TRBJ1-4	TRBD1	few	CASSPRDREDEKLFF	TGTGCCAGCAGCCCCAGGGACAGGGAGGACGAAAAACTGTTTTTT
TRBV27	TRBJ2-1	-	-	CASSRFNEQFF	TGTGCCAGCAGCCGATTCAATGAGCAGTTCTTC
TRBV5-5	TRBJ1-6	-	-	CASKVNNSPLHF	TGTGCCAGCAAAGTGAATAATTCACCCCTCCACTTT
TRBV29-1	TRBJ1-2	-	few	CSVEDQGANYGYTF	TGCAGCGTTGAAGATCAGGGAGCTAACTATGGCTACACCTTC
TRBV6-6	TRBJ2-1	-	-	CASIRSNEQFF	TGTGCCAGCATTAGATCCAATGAGCAGTTCTTC
TRBV5-4	TRBJ2-7	-	-	CASSLGSSEQYF	TGTGCCAGCAGCTTGGGGTCTAGCGAGCAGTACTTC
TRBV15	TRBJ2-1	TRBD2	-	CATSRLAGYNEQFF	TGTGCCACCAGCAGACTAGCGGGGTACAATGAGCAGTTCTTC
TRBV19	TRBJ1-2	-	-	CASTHPPDSSYGYTF	TGTGCCAGTACCCACCCGCCGGACAGTTCCTATGGCTACACCTTC
TRBV23-1	TRBJ1-2	-	few	CASSQSRTEDCYTF	TGCGCCAGCAGTCAATCCCGGACAGAGGATTGTTACACCTTC
TRBV29-1	TRBJ1-5	-	-	CSVGWESNQPQHF	TGCAGCGTTGGGTGGGAAAGCAATCAGCCCCAGCATTTT
TRBV27	TRBJ1-5	-	-	CASSLGSGGNQPQHF	TGTGCCAGCAGTCTGGGATCGGGGGGCAATCAGCCCCAGCATTTT
TRBV29-1	TRBJ2-2	-	-	CSVVPANPTGELFF	TGCAGCGTTGTGCCAGCCAACCCCACCGGGGAGCTGTTTTTT
TRBV4-3	TRBJ2-7	-	few	CAQKDEQYF	TGCGCCCAGAAAGACGAGCAGTACTTC
TRBV28	TRBJ1-1	-	-	CASSLRELINTEAFF	TGTGCCAGCAGTTTGAGGGAACTGATAAACACTGAAGCTTTCTTT
TRBV27	TRBJ2-5	TRBD2	-	CASSLTSGSGETQYF	TGTGCCAGCAGTTTGACTAGCGGGAGCGGAGAGACCCAGTACTTC
TRBV7-9	TRBJ2-7	-	-	CASSLGRGPNEQYF	TGTGCCAGCAGCTTAGGAAGAGGACCGAACGAGCAGTACTTC
TRBV19	TRBJ2-3	-	-	CASSIVGSVTDTQYF	TGTGCCAGTAGTATAGTTGGCAGCGTCACAGATACGCAGTATTTT
TRBV4-1	TRBJ2-3	TRBD2	-	CASLETSGADTQYF	TGCGCCAGCTTGGAGACTAGCGGGGCAGATACGCAGTATTTT
TRBV28	TRBJ2-5	TRBD1	few	CASGQGTHHDYF	TGTGCCAGCGGACAGGGTACCCACCACGACTACTTC
TRBV10-3	TRBJ2-2	TRBD2	few	CAIKLPAGATNTGELFF	TGTGCCATCAAATTGCCAGCGGGGGCGACGAACACCGGGGAGCTGTTTTTT
TRBV27	TRBJ2-1	-	-	CASSSLGGIWEQFF	TGTGCCAGCAGTTCCCTGGGGGGTATCTGGGAGCAGTTCTTC
TRBV29-1	TRBJ2-5	TRBD1	-	CSVGTGRETQYF	TGCAGCGTCGGGACAGGGCGGGAGACCCAGTACTTC
TRBV9	TRBJ1-2	-	-	CASSVEEFYGYTF	TGTGCCAGCAGCGTAGAGGAATTCTATGGCTACACCTTC
TRBV15	TRBJ1-4	TRBD1	-	CATRMDRGHGEKLFF	TGTGCCACCAGGATGGATAGGGGGCATGGAGAAAAACTGTTTTTT
TRBV6-1	TRBJ2-5	-	-	CASNTSPQETQYF	TGTGCCAGCAACACGAGCCCCCAAGAGACCCAGTACTTC
TRBV9	TRBJ2-1	-	few	CASSVSSAQLREQFF	TGTGCCAGCAGCGTATCTAGCGCCCAGCTTAGGGAGCAGTTCTTC
TRBV6-6	TRBJ2-5	TRBD1	-	CASSIQGSQETQYF	TGTGCCAGCAGCATACAGGGGAGCCAAGAGACCCAGTACTTC
TRBV14	TRBJ2-7	-	-	CASSLVPWGEQYF	TGTGCCAGCAGCCTTGTACCTTGGGGGGAGCAGTACTTC
TRBV5-1	TRBJ2-1	TRBD1	-	CASSLGQGAVNNEQFF	TGCGCCAGCAGCTTGGGACAGGGAGCGGTTAACAATGAGCAGTTCTTC
TRBV7-9	TRBJ2-1	-	-	CASIEGNSDNEQFF	TGTGCCAGCATTGAGGGGAATTCAGACAATGAGCAGTTCTTC
TRBV13	TRBJ2-5	-	-	CASSQASFEGQETLYF	TGTGCCAGCAGCCAGGCTAGCTTCGAGGGACAAGAGACCCTGTACTTC
TRBV7-9	TRBJ2-7	-	few	CASRSSRGNYEQYF	TGTGCCAGCAGGTCCAGTAGGGGCAACTACGAGCAGTACTTC
TRBV29-1	TRBJ2-1	TRBD2	few	CSVDRTSGSNEQFF	TGCAGCGTTGATCGGACTAGCGGGAGCAATGAGCAGTTCTTC
TRBV30	TRBJ2-1	-	once	CAWSQGGGNEQFF	TGTGCCTGGAGCCAAGGGGGGGGCAATGAGCAGTTCTTC
TRBV29-1	TRBJ2-2	-	-	CSVVGRLGGELFF	TGCAGCGTTGTTGGCAGGCTGGGCGGGGAGCTGTTTTTT
TRBV18	TRBJ2-7	-	few	CASSPGSEAVVEQYF	TGTGCCAGCTCCCCTGGTAGCGAGGCAGTGGTCGAGCAGTACTTC
TRBV18	TRBJ1-1	-	few	CASSPGGMNTEAFF	TGTGCCAGCTCACCGGGAGGGATGAACACTGAAGCTTTCTTT
TRBV5-1	TRBJ2-7	-	-	CASSLEQAYEQYF	TGCGCCAGCAGCTTGGAACAGGCCTACGAGCAGTACTTC
TRBV7-9	TRBJ2-7	TRBD1	few	CASSHTGTDYEQYF	TGTGCCAGCAGCCATACCGGGACAGACTACGAGCAGTACTTC